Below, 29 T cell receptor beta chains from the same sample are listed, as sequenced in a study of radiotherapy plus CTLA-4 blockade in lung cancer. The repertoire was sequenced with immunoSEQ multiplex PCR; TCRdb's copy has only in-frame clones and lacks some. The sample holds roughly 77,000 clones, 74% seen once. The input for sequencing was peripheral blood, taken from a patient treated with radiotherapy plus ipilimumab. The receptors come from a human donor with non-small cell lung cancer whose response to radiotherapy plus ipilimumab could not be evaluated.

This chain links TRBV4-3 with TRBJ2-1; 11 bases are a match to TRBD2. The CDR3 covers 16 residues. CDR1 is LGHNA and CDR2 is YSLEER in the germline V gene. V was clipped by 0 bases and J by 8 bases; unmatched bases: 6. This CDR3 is CASSQDLSGGAYEQFF. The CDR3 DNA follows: TGCGCCAGCAGCCAAGATCTTAGCGGGGGGGCCTATGAGCAGTTCTTC.

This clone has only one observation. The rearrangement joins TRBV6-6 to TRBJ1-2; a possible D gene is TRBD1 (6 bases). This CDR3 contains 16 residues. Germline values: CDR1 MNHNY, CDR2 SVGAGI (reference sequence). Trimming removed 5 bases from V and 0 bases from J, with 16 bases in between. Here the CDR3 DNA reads TGTGCCAGCAGTCGGGACAAAGGCCAAGCTAACTATGGCTACACCTTC. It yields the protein CASSRDKGQANYGYTF.

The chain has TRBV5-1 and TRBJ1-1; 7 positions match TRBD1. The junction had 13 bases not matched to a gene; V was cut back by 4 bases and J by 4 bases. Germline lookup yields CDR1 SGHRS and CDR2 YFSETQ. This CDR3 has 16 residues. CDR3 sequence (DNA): TGCGCCAGCAGCCCCCATCCCGACAGGGCGGGCACTGAAGCTTTCTTT. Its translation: CASSPHPDRAGTEAFF.

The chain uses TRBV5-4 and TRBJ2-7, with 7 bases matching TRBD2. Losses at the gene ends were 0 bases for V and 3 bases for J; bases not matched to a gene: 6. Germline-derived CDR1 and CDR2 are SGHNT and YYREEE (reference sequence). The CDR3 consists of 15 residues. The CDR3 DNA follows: TGTGCCAGCAGCTTGGATCCTAGCGGACTCTACGAGCAGTACTTC. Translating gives CASSLDPSGLYEQYF.

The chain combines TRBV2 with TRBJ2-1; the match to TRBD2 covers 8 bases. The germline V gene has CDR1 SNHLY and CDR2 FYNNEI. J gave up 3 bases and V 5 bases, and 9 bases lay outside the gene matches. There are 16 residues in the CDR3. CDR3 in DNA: TGTGCCAGCAGTAGTCCTCCGGGAGGGTTCTACAATGAGCAGTTCTTC. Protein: CASSSPPGGFYNEQFF.

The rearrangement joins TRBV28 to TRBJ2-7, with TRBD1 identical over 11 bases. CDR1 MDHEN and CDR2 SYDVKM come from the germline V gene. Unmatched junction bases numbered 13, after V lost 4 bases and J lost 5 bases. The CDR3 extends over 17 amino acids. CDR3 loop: CASSSPGQGVGRDEQYF. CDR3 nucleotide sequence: TGTGCCAGCAGTTCACCGGGACAGGGGGTGGGCCGTGACGAGCAGTACTTC.

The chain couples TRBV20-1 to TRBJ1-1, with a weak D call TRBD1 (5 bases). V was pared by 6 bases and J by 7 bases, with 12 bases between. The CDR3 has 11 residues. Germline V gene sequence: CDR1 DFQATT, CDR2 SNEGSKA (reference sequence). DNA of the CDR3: TGCAGTGCCCCCGACAGCGATGAAGCTTTCTTT. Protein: CSAPDSDEAFF.

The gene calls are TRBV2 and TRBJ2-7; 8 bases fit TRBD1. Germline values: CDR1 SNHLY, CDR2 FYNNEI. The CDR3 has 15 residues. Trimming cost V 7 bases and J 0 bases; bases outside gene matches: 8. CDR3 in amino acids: CASNTRDRSSYEQYF. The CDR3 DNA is TGTGCCAGCAATACCCGGGACAGGAGCTCCTACGAGCAGTACTTC.

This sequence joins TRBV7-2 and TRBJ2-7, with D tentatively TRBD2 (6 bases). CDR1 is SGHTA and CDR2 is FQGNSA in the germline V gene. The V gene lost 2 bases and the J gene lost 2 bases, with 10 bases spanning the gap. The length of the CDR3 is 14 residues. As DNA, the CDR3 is TGTGCCAGCAGCTTATTAGCGGACCCCTACGAGCAGTACTTC. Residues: CASSLLADPYEQYF.

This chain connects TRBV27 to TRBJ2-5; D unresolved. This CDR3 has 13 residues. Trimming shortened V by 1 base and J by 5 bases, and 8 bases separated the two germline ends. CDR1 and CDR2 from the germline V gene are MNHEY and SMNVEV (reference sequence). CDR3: CASSLWATETQYF. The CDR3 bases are TGTGCCAGCAGTTTATGGGCGACGGAGACCCAGTACTTC.

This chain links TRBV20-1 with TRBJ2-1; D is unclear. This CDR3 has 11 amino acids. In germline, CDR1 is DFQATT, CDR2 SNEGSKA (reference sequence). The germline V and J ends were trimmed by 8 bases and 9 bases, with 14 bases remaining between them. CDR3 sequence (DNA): TGCAGTCCTAAAACCAACGGTGAGCAGTTCTTC. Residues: CSPKTNGEQFF.

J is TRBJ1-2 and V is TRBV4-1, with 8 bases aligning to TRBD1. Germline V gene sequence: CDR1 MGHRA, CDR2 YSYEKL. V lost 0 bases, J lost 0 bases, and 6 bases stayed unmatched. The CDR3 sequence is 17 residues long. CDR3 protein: CASSQDHRGTTNYGYTF. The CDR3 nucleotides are TGCGCCAGCAGCCAAGACCACAGGGGGACAACTAACTATGGCTACACCTTC.

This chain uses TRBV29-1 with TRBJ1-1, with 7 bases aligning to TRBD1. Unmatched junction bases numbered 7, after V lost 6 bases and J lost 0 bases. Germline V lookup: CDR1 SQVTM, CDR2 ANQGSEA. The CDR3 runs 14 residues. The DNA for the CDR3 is TGCAGCGTCAAACGACAGGGTATGAACACTGAAGCTTTCTTT. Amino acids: CSVKRQGMNTEAFF.

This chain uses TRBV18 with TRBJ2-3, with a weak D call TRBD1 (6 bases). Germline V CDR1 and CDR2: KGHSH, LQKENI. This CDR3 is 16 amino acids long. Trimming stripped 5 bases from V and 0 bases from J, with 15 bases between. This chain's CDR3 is CASSSNRVTSTDTQYF. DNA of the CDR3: TGTGCCAGCTCATCCAACAGGGTCACTAGCACAGATACGCAGTATTTT. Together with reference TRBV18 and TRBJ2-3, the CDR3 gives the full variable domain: NAGVMQNPRHLVRRRGQEARLRCSPMKGHSHVYWYRQLPEEGLKFMVYLQKENIIDESGMPKERFSAEFPKEGPSILRIQQVVRGDSAAYFCASSSNRVTSTDTQYFGPGTRLTVL.

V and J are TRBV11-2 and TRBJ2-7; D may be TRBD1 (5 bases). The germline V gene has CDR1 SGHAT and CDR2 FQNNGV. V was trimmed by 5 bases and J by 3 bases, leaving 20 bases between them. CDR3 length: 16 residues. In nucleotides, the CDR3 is TGTGCCAGCAGCACGCCCTTCAGGGCGCGAGGCTACGAGCAGTACTTC. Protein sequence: CASSTPFRARGYEQYF.

CDR3 nucleotide sequence: TGTGCCAGCGAGGGTAACGGGGAGCTGTTTTTT. This gives the protein CASEGNGELFF. The chain is built from TRBV27 and TRBJ2-2; perhaps TRBD2 as D (5 bases). The CDR3 is 11 amino acids. Germline V gives CDR1 MNHEY, CDR2 SMNVEV (reference sequence). Trimming shortened V by 8 bases and J by 7 bases, and 8 bases separated the two germline ends.

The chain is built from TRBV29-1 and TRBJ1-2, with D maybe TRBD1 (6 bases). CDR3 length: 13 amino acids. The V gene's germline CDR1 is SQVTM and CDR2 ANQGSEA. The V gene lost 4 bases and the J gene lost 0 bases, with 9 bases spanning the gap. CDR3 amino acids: CSVAQGPNYGYTF. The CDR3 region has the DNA TGCAGCGTTGCGCAGGGGCCTAACTATGGCTACACCTTC.

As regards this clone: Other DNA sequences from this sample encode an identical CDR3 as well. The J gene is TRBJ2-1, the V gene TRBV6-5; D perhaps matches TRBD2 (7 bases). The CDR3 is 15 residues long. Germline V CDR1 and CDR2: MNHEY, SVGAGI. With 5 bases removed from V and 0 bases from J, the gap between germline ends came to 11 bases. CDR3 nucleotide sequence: TGTGCCAGCAGTAGGGGGGGCCCCTCCTACAATGAGCAGTTCTTC. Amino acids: CASSRGGPSYNEQFF.

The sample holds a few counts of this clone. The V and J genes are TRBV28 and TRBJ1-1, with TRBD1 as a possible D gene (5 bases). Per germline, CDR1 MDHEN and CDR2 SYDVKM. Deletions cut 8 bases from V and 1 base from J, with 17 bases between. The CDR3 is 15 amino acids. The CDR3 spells CASRHQQVGNTEAFF. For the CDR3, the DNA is TGTGCCAGCCGACATCAACAGGTAGGGAACACTGAAGCTTTCTTT.

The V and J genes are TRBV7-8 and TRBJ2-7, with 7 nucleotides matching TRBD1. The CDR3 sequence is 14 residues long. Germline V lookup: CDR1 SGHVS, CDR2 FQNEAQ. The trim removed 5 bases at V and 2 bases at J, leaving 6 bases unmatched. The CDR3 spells CASSQGDPPYEQYF. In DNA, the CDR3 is TGTGCCAGCAGCCAGGGGGATCCCCCCTACGAGCAGTACTTC. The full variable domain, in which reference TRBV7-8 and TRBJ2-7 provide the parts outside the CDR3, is GAGVSQSPRYKVAKRGQDVALRCDPISGHVSLFWYQQALGQGPEFLTYFQNEAQLDKSGLPSDRFFAERPEGSVSTLKIQRTQQEDSAVYLCASSQGDPPYEQYFGPGTRLTVT.

Here the CDR3 DNA reads TGTGCCAGCAGTGAAGGGCCAGGGAACTATGGCTACACCTTC. Protein product: CASSEGPGNYGYTF. The V and J genes are TRBV2 and TRBJ1-2, with D possibly being TRBD1 (5 bases). Per germline, CDR1 SNHLY and CDR2 FYNNEI. Trimming took off 1 base at V and 2 bases at J, with 8 bases between the two ends. CDR3 length: 14 residues.

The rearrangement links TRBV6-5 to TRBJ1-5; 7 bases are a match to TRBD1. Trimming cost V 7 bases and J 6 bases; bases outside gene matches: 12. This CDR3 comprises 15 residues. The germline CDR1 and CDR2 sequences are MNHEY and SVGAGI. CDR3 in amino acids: CASTDKYSGGQPQHF. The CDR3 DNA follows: TGTGCCAGCACCGACAAATACTCAGGGGGTCAGCCCCAGCATTTT.

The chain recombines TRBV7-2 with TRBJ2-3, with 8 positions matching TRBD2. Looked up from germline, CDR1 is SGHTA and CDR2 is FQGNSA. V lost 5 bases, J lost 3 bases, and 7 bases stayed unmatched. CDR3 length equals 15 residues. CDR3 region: CASSLSSGRTDTQYF. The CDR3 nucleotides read TGTGCCAGCAGCCTGTCTAGCGGGCGAACAGATACGCAGTATTTT. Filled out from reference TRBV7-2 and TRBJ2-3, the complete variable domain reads GAGVSQSPSNKVTEKGKDVELRCDPISGHTALYWYRQSLGQGLEFLIYFQGNSAPDKSGLPSDRFSAERTGGSVSTLTIQRTQQEDSAVYLCASSLSSGRTDTQYFGPGTRLTVL.

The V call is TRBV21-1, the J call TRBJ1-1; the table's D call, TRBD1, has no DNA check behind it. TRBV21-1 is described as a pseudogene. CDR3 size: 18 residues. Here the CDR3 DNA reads TGTGCCAGCAGCAAAGGGACCGGGACAGGGGGATTGGGCACTGAAGCTTTCTTT. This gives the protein CASSKGTGTGGLGTEAFF.

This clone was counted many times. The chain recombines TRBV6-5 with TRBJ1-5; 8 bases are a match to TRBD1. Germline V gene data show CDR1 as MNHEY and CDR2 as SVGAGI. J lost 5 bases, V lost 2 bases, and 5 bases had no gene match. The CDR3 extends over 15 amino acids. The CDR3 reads CASSYNQGADQPQHF. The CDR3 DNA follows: TGTGCCAGCAGTTACAACCAGGGGGCGGATCAGCCCCAGCATTTT.

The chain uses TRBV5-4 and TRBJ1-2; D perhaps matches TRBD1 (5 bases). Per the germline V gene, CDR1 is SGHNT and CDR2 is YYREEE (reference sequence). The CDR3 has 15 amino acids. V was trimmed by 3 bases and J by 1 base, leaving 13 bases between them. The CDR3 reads CASSSGDSFNYGYTF. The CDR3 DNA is TGTGCCAGCAGCTCAGGAGACAGTTTTAACTATGGCTACACCTTC. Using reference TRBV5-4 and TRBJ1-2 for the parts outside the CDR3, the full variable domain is ETGVTQSPTHLIKTRGQQVTLRCSSQSGHNTVSWYQQALGQGPQFIFQYYREEENGRGNFPPRFSGLQFPNYSSELNVNALELDDSALYLCASSSGDSFNYGYTFGSGTRLTVV.

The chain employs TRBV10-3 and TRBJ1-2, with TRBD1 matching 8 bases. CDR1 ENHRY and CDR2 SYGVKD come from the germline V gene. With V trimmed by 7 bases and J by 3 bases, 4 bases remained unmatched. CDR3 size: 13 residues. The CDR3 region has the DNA TGTGCCATCAAGAAACAGGGGGACTATGGCTACACCTTC. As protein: CAIKKQGDYGYTF.

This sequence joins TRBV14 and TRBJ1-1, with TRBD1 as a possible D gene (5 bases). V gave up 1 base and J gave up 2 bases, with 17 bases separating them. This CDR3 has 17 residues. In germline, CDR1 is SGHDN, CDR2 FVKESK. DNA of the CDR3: TGTGCCAGCAGCCAAGCCCTCTATACAGGTATAAACACTGAAGCTTTCTTT. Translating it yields CASSQALYTGINTEAFF.

The CDR3 reads CSVTTQGSYEQYF. CDR3 in DNA: TGCAGCGTTACGACACAAGGCTCCTACGAGCAGTACTTC. The chain is built from TRBV29-1 and TRBJ2-7; D gene ambiguous. V lost 5 bases and J lost 0, with 11 bases in between. CDR1 is SQVTM and CDR2 is ANQGSEA in the germline V gene. The CDR3 covers 13 residues.